This T cell receptor beta chain originates from a study of Ad26.COV2.S vaccination and SARS-CoV-2 variants. As for the study in general: Sample donor was a member of the COV1001 Ad26.COV2.S trial arm. General study findings and limits: Comparability of non-spike TCR breadth was observed across vaccine and placebo recipients.

Sample treatment: some 19 received Ad26.COV2.S at low or high dose, single or two shots; about 5 received placebo; per-sample allocation not given. All samples were drawn on day 63, counting from the first vaccine or placebo injection. In Boston, the donor was an adult between 18-55 years of age. CDR1 LNHDA and CDR2 SQIVND come from the germline V gene (reference sequence). The CDR3 spans 15 residues. Losses at the gene ends were 7 bases for V and 2 bases for J; bases not matched to a gene: 9. TCRdb keeps only in-frame clones here, not all; method: immunoSEQ multiplex PCR. The sample contains 300,000 to 500,000 clones, roughly nine tenths of which appear only once. Note on this clone: The antigen is not known.

The V and J genes are TRBV19 and TRBJ2-7; 9 bases match TRBD2. The sample here was peripheral blood, taken in a trial of Ad26.COV2.S vaccine versus placebo. The source is a person between 18 and 59 years old who received the Ad26.COV2.S COVID-19 vaccine or a placebo. The CDR3 DNA sequence: TGTGCCAGTAATCCACGCGGGGGGGACCCCTACGAGCAGTACTTC. Translation gives CASNPRGGDPYEQYF.